Listed below are T cell receptor beta chains from one sample, sequenced in a study of T cell repertoires in cytomegalovirus infection. Their antigen targets remain unknown. MiXCR, run by TCRdb on the reads, gives a single entry per CDR3 protein. The table records around 900,000 distinct CDR3 sequences, roughly 31% of them present only once. This sample comprised cultured CD8+ T cells from PBMCs, obtained from culture after CMV antigen stimulation. The receptors were gathered from a human donor in good health (CMV status not recorded). Some clones in this sample may be carry-over from other donors' samples. Both conserved end residues are part of each CDR3.

TRBV4-2	15	TRBJ1-2	CASSQDAGTGEGYTF
TRBV7-2	16	TRBJ2-3	CASSLIAGGQADTQYF
TRBV7-3	13	TRBJ2-5	CASSPQGKETQYF
TRBV6-1	16	TRBJ1-4	CASSERGKVSREKLFF
TRBV4-1	16	TRBJ2-2	CASSPRDRPNTGELFF
TRBV12-3/TRBV12-4	17	TRBJ2-3	CASSFMLGGHGTDTQYF
TRBV24-1	16	TRBJ2-6	CATSDSRTSGANVLTF
TRBV7-8	18	TRBJ1-5	CASSFNSLMDSHNQPQHF
TRBV12-3/TRBV12-4	14	TRBJ2-1	CASTGTGPLYEQFF
TRBV4-1	13	TRBJ1-2	CASSQDSGNGYTF
TRBV6-5	16	TRBJ1-2	CASSDRPPRVAYGYTF
TRBV7-8	18	TRBJ1-1	CASSINRDIFYLNTEAFF
TRBV28	13	TRBJ1-5	CASTQHSNQPQHF
TRBV4-1	18	TRBJ2-1	CASSQEPLAGATYNEQFF
TRBV27	14	TRBJ2-3	CASRAGGPTDTQYF
TRBV12-3/TRBV12-4	11	TRBJ2-7	CASSLRSEQYF
TRBV9	13	TRBJ1-2	CANSEPGNYGYTF
TRBV27	12	TRBJ2-2	CASSKVSGELFF
TRBV14	16	TRBJ2-7	CASSPRYGGLFYEQYF
TRBV7-8	13	TRBJ2-5	CASSFLARQTQYF
TRBV6-1	15	TRBJ1-3	CASVMGGYSGNTIYF
TRBV7-2	14	TRBJ2-5	CASSSLQGRETQYF
TRBV4-1	16	TRBJ1-2	CASSQSTGGFGYGYTF
TRBV12-3/TRBV12-4	13	TRBJ2-1	CASTRDTGNEQFF